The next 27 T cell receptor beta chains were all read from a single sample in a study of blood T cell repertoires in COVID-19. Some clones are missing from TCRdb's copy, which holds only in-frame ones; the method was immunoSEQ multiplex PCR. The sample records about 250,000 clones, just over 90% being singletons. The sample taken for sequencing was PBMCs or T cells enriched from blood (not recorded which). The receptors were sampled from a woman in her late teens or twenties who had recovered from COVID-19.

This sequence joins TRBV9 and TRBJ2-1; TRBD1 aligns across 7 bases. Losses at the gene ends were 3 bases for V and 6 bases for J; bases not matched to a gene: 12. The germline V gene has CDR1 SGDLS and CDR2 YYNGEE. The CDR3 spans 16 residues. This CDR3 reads CASSGSGGTGINEQFF. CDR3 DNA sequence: TGTGCCAGCAGCGGTTCAGGGGGAACGGGAATCAATGAGCAGTTCTTC.

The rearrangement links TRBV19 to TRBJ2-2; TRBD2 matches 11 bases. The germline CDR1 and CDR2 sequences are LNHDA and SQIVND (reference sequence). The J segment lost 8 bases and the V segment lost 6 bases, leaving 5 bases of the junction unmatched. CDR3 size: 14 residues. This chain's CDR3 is CASRRLAGSGELFF. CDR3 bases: TGTGCCAGTAGGAGACTAGCGGGATCTGGGGAGCTGTTTTTT.

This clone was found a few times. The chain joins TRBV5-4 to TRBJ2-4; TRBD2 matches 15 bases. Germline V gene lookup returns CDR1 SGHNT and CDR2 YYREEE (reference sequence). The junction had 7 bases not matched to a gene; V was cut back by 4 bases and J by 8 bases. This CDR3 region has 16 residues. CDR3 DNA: TGTGCCAGCAGCGGCGGACTAGCGGGAGGGGGCGACATTCAGTACTTC. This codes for CASSGGLAGGGDIQYF.

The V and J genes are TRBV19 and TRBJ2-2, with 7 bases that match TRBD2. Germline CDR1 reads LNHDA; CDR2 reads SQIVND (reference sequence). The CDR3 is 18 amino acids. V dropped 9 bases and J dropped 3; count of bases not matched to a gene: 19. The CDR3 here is CASHGLSGAVEDTGELFF. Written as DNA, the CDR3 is TGTGCCAGCCATGGGCTCAGCGGGGCCGTTGAGGACACCGGGGAGCTGTTTTTT.

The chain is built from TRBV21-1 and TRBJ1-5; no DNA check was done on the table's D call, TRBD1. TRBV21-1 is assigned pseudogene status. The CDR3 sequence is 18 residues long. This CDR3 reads CASSLGRGAAYSNQPQHF. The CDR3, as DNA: TGTGCCAGCAGCCTCGGCAGGGGGGCTGCCTATAGCAATCAGCCCCAGCATTTT.

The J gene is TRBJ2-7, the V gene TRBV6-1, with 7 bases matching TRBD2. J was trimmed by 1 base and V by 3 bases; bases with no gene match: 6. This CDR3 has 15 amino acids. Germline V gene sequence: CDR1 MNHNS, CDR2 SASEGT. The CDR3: CASSEAGEGSYEQYF. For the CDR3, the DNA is TGTGCCAGCAGTGAGGCGGGGGAGGGTTCCTACGAGCAGTACTTC.

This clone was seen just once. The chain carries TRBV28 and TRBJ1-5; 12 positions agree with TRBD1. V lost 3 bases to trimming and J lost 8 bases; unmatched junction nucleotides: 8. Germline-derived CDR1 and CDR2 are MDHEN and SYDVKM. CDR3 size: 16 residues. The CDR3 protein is CASSLWDRGPEKPQHF. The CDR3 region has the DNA TGTGCCAGCAGTTTGTGGGACAGGGGGCCGGAAAAGCCCCAGCATTTT.

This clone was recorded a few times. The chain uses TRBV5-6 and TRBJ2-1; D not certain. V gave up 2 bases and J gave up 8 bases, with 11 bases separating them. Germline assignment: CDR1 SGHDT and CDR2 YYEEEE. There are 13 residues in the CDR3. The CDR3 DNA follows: TGTGCCAGCAGCTTTATTACTACCGATGAGCAGTTCTTC. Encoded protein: CASSFITTDEQFF.

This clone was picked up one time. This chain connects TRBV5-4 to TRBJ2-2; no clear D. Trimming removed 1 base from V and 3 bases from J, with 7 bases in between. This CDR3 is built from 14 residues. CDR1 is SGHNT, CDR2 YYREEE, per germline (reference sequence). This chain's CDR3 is CASSLFQDTGELFF. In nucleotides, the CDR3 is TGTGCCAGCAGCTTGTTTCAGGACACCGGGGAGCTGTTTTTT.

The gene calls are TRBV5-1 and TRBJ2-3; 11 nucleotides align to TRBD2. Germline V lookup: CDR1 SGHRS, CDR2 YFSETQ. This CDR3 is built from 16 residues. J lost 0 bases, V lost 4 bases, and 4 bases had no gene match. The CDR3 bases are TGCGCCAGCAGCACGGGACTAGCGGCTAGCACAGATACGCAGTATTTT. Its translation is CASSTGLAASTDTQYF. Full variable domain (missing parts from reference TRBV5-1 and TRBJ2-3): KAGVTQTPRYLIKTRGQQVTLSCSPISGHRSVSWYQQTPGQGLQFLFEYFSETQRNKGNFPGRFSGRQFSNSRSEMNVSTLELGDSALYLCASSTGLAASTDTQYFGPGTRLTVL.

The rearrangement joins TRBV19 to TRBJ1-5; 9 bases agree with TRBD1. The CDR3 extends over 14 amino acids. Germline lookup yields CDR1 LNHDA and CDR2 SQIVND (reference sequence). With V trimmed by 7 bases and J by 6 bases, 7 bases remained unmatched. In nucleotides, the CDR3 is TGTGCCAGTACCCCAGGGGACAGGGTTCAGCCCCAGCATTTT. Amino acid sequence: CASTPGDRVQPQHF. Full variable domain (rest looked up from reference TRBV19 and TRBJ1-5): DGGITQSPKYLFRKEGQNVTLSCEQNLNHDAMYWYRQDPGQGLRLIYYSQIVNDFQKGDIAEGYSVSREKKESFPLTVTSAQKNPTAFYLCASTPGDRVQPQHFGDGTRLSIL.

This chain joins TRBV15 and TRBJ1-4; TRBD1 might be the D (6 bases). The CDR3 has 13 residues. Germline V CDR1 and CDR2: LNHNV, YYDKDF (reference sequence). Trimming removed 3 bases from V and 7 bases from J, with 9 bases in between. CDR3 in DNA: TGTGCCACCAGCAGCCCAGGGGTTGAAAAACTGTTTTTT. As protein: CATSSPGVEKLFF.

The CDR3 DNA is TGTGCCAGCAGCGTCGGGACAGAACACTACGAGCAGTACTTC. Protein: CASSVGTEHYEQYF. The chain employs TRBV11-2 and TRBJ2-7; 7 bases are a match to TRBD1. The length of the CDR3 is 14 residues. Germline CDR1 reads SGHAT; CDR2 reads FQNNGV. The J segment lost 3 bases and the V segment lost 5 bases, leaving 7 bases of the junction unmatched.

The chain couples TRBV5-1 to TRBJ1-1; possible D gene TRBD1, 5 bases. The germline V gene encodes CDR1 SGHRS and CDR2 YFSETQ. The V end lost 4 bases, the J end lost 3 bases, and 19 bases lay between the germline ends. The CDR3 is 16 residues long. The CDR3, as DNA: TGCGCCAGCAGCCGCACCCCGATCGGGGGGGACACTGAAGCTTTCTTT. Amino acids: CASSRTPIGGDTEAFF.

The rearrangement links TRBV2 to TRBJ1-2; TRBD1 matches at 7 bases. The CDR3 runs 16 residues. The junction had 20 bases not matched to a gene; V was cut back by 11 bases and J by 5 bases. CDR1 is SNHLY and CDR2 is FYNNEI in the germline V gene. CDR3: CAGSEWGRDRPYGYTF. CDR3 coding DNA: TGTGCCGGATCCGAATGGGGACGGGACAGACCATATGGCTACACCTTC.

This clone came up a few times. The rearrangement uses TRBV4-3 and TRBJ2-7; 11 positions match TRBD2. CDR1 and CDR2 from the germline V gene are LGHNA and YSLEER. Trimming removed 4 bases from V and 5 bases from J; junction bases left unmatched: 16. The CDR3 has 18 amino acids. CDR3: CASSPSTSGDLARDEQYF. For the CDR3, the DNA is TGCGCCAGCAGCCCCTCGACTAGCGGGGACCTAGCACGAGACGAGCAGTACTTC.

In DNA, the CDR3 is TGTGCCAGCTCCGCCCCGGACAGGGTTAAGTACGAGCAGTACTTC. Its translation: CASSAPDRVKYEQYF. V and J are TRBV27 and TRBJ2-7, with TRBD1 matching over 8 bases. There are 15 residues in the CDR3. Looked up from germline, CDR1 is MNHEY and CDR2 is SMNVEV (reference sequence). With 8 bases clipped from V and 4 bases from J, the junction kept 13 bases outside the gene matches.

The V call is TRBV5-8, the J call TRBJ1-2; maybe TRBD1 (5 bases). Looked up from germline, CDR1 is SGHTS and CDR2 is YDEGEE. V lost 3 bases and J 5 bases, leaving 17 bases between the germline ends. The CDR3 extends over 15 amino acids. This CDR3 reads CASSSYHSGGYGYTF. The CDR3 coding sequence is TGTGCCAGCAGCTCATACCACTCGGGGGGGTATGGCTACACCTTC.

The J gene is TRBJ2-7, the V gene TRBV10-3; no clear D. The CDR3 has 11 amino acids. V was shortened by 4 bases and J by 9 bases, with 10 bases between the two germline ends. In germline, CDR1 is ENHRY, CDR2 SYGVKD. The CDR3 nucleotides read TGTGCCATCAGTGCTCTTCGGTGGCAGTACTTC. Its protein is CAISALRWQYF.

CDR3 coding DNA: TGCGCCAGCAGCTTGGAAACTGCGGAGACCCAGTACTTC. Residues: CASSLETAETQYF. The chain joins TRBV5-1 to TRBJ2-5, with D unclear. The CDR3 has 13 amino acids. Looked up from germline, CDR1 is SGHRS and CDR2 is YFSETQ. Trimming shortened V by 0 bases and J by 5 bases, and 8 bases separated the two germline ends.

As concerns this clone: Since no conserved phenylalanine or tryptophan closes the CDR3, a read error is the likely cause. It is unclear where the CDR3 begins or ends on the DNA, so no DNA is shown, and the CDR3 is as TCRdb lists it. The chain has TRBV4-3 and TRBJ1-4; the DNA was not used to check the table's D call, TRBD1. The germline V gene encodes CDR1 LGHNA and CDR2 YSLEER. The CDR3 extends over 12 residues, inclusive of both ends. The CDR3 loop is CASSQESRKPRG.

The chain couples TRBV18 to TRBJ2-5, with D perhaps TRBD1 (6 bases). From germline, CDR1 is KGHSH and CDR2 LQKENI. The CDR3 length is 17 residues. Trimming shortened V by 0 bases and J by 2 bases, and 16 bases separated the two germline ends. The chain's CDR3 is CASSPPNSQGSQETQYF. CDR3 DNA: TGTGCCAGCTCACCACCAAACTCCCAGGGGTCTCAAGAGACCCAGTACTTC.

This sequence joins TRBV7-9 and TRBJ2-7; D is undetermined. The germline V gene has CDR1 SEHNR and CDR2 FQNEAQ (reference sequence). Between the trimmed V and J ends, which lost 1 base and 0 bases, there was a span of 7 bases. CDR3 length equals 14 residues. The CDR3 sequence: CASSLDAASYEQYF. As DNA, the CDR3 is TGTGCCAGCAGCTTAGATGCGGCCTCCTACGAGCAGTACTTC.

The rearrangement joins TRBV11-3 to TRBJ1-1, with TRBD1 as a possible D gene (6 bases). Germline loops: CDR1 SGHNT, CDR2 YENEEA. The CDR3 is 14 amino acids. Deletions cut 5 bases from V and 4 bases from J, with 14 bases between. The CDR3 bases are TGTGCCAGCAGCCCGGGGAGGGGGGTCACTGAAGCTTTCTTT. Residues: CASSPGRGVTEAFF.

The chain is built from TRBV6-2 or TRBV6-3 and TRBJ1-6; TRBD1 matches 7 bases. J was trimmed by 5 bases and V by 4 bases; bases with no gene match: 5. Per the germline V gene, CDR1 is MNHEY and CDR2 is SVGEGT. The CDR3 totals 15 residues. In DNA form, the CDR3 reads TGTGCCAGCAGTTCCCGGGACAGCGATAATTCACCCCTCCACTTT. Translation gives CASSSRDSDNSPLHF.

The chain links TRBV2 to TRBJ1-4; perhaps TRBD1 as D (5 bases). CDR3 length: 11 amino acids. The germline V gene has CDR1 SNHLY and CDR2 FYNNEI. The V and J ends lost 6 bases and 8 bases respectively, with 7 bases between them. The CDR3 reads CASREGEKLFF. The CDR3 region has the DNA TGTGCCAGCAGGGAGGGGGAAAAACTGTTTTTT.

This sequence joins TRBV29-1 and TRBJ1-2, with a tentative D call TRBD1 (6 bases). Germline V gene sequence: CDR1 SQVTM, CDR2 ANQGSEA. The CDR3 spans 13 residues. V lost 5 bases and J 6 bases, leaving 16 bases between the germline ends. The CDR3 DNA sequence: TGCAGCGTTTGGGGGCAGGGCGAGAATGGCTACACCTTC. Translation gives CSVWGQGENGYTF.